This T cell receptor (beta chain) was recovered during a study of cytomegalovirus exposure and HLA in healthy donors. Study summary: Tens of millions of unique TCRs from HLA-typed donors made up an early data release. For the roughly 400 genotyped donors, approximately 83% fell within the Caucasian-associated ancestry cluster.

PCR was performed using 60 Vbeta and 13 Jbeta primers. Sequencing used immunoSEQ multiplex PCR; TCRdb keeps in-frame clones, though not all of them. The sample has 100,000 to 150,000 clones; around four fifths are singletons. The study, taken as a whole, reports: The study listed some 160 cytomegalovirus-associated TCR beta chains.

This clone was seen only once. No antigen is known for it. There are 16 residues in the CDR3. With V trimmed by 0 bases and J by 2 bases, 3 bases remained unmatched. Germline V gene data show CDR1 as KGHSH and CDR2 as LQKENI. The TCR sequence derives from a man aged 35-49 years in good health and CMV-seronegative. The sequencing sample was made of PBMCs. The chain links TRBV18 to TRBJ1-2; 10 nucleotides match TRBD1. CDR3 sequence reads: CASSPPLGQGNYGYTF. As DNA, the CDR3 is TGTGCCAGCTCACCACCGCTGGGACAGGGGAACTATGGCTACACCTTC.